The 20 T cell receptor beta chains below come from one sample, sequenced in a study of blood T cell repertoires in COVID-19. Clones were sequenced by immunoSEQ multiplex PCR, and TCRdb holds only the in-frame ones, with some missing. The sample includes some 100,000 clones, around 82% of them seen just once. The sequenced material came from peripheral blood. The origin of the receptors is a woman between 45 and 65 years old with acute or convalescent COVID-19.

This clone was seen only a few times. The chain employs TRBV24-1 and TRBJ1-2; tentative D call: TRBD1 (5 bases). The length of the CDR3 is 13 residues. Germline CDR1 is KGHDR and CDR2 is SFDVKD. The V and J ends lost 4 bases and 5 bases respectively, with 10 bases between them. The CDR3 sequence is CATSEGRLYGYTF. CDR3 bases: TGTGCCACCAGTGAGGGGCGGCTATATGGCTACACCTTC.

In the case of this clone: The junction differs from germline at one of its ends, possibly a read error. The chain joins TRBV24-1 to TRBJ2-7; 10 nucleotides match TRBD1. This CDR3 is built from 14 residues. The germline V gene has CDR1 KGHDR and CDR2 SFDVKD. CDR3 DNA sequence: TGTGCCACCAGTGAGGCGGACAGGGGGAGTGGGCTCCACTTC. Its translation is CATSEADRGSGLHF.

This rearrangement joins TRBV18 to TRBJ1-4, with D unclear. Trimming stripped 4 bases from V and 5 bases from J, with 5 bases between. The germline CDR1 and CDR2 sequences are KGHSH and LQKENI. This CDR3 has 12 residues. CDR3 loop: CASSLKNEKLFF. The DNA of the CDR3 is TGTGCCAGCTCACTCAAAAATGAAAAACTGTTTTTT.

This clone has just a few counts. The genes are TRBV9 and TRBJ1-1; possible D gene TRBD1, 6 bases. V gave up 5 bases and J gave up 1 base, with 6 bases separating them. The CDR3 runs to 12 residues. Germline lookup yields CDR1 SGDLS and CDR2 YYNGEE. CDR3 amino acids: CASRGGNTEAFF. CDR3 bases: TGTGCCAGCAGAGGGGGGAACACTGAAGCTTTCTTT.

The V call is TRBV10-2, the J call TRBJ1-1; D may be TRBD1 (5 bases). The CDR3 sequence is 14 residues long. Germline V gene data show CDR1 as WSHSY and CDR2 as SAAADI. V was trimmed by 5 bases and J by 4 bases, leaving 14 bases between them. The CDR3 DNA follows: TGCGCCAGCAGTTCCAATGACAGATCCACTGAAGCTTTCTTT. Protein sequence: CASSSNDRSTEAFF.

The CDR3 bases are TGTGCCAGCAGCCCGGTAGGACGGGGGGGCAATGAGCAGTTCTTC. Translation gives CASSPVGRGGNEQFF. J is TRBJ2-1 and V is TRBV7-8; the match to TRBD2 covers 8 bases. The germline CDR1 and CDR2 sequences are SGHVS and FQNEAQ. There are 15 residues in the CDR3. Losses at the gene ends were 5 bases for V and 6 bases for J; bases not matched to a gene: 9.

Concerning this clone itself: Other DNA sequences of this sample code for an identical CDR3. This sequence joins TRBV18 and TRBJ1-5; 8 bases map to TRBD1. Germline trimming cut 4 bases from V and 5 bases from J; bases unmatched to any gene: 1. Germline V gives CDR1 KGHSH, CDR2 LQKENI. This CDR3 is 13 amino acids long. CDR3 sequence (DNA): TGTGCCAGCTCACTGGACAGGGATCAGCCCCAGCATTTT. This encodes CASSLDRDQPQHF.

The CDR3 DNA follows: TGTGCCAGCAGCTTAGTTGCGCAGCGGGGGGGCGGCGGGGAGCTGTTTTTT. Encoded protein: CASSLVAQRGGGGELFF. V usage is TRBV11-2 and J usage is TRBJ2-2, with 10 bases identical to TRBD2. V dropped 1 base and J dropped 7; count of bases not matched to a gene: 9. Looked up from germline, CDR1 is SGHAT and CDR2 is FQNNGV. CDR3 length: 17 amino acids.

This clone has ten or more counts. The chain couples TRBV23-1 to TRBJ1-2; possible D gene TRBD1, 6 bases. TRBV23-1 is an ORF; its function is uncertain. The CDR3 consists of 14 residues. Trimming left V 1 base short and J 5 bases short, with 11 bases between. CDR3 DNA sequence: TGCGCCAGCAGTCAATATAACAGGGAATATGGCTACACCTTC. Its protein product is CASSQYNREYGYTF.

The rearrangement uses TRBV5-1 and TRBJ2-1, with 11 bases that match TRBD2. Germline CDR1 reads SGHRS; CDR2 reads YFSETQ. The CDR3 length is 17 residues. The J segment lost 6 bases and the V segment lost 4 bases, leaving 12 bases of the junction unmatched. The CDR3 DNA reads as TGCGCCAGCAGCCAAGACCCCCGACTAGCGGGGAGCAATGAGCAGTTCTTC. Its protein is CASSQDPRLAGSNEQFF.

Details on this clone: Mismatch with germline at one junction end may stem from a read error. The chain carries TRBV19 and TRBJ1-5; D unclear. Germline V gene data show CDR1 as LNHDA and CDR2 as SQIVND (reference sequence). The CDR3 extends over 14 amino acids. CDR3 in amino acids: CASSIAGFGQPQHF. DNA for the CDR3: TGTGCCAGTAGCATAGCGGGGTTTGGTCAGCCCCAGCATTTT.

The chain links TRBV5-1 to TRBJ2-5; D may be TRBD2 (6 bases). V dropped 2 bases and J dropped 3 bases, with 8 bases sitting between them. This CDR3 contains 13 residues. Germline-derived CDR1 and CDR2 are SGHRS and YFSETQ. CDR3 residues: CASSLTGEETQYF. As DNA, the CDR3 is TGCGCCAGCAGCTTAACGGGGGAAGAGACCCAGTACTTC.

This clone is a singleton in its sample. The chain links TRBV5-3 to TRBJ1-2; D is unresolved. TRBV5-3 is classed as an ORF, of uncertain function. This CDR3 has 14 residues. Trimming took 6 bases from V and 4 from J, leaving 16 bases between them. CDR3 nucleotide sequence: TGTGCCAGAACCCAGGCCCCACCGAGCTATGGCTACACCTTC. It specifies CARTQAPPSYGYTF.

The chain employs TRBV30 and TRBJ1-2; D call uncertain. The CDR3 spans 14 residues. V was clipped by 2 bases and J by 0 bases, with 10 bases between them. CDR1 GTSNPN and CDR2 SVGIG come from the germline V gene (reference sequence). In nucleotides, the CDR3 is TGTGCCTGGAGTCCCACAGTTTCTAACTATGGCTACACCTTC. It is translated as CAWSPTVSNYGYTF.

This clone was detected only a few times. The V and J genes are TRBV5-1 and TRBJ2-2; the match to TRBD1 covers 8 bases. After removal of 4 bases from V and 1 base from J, the junction contained 3 bases not matched to a gene. Germline CDR1 SGHRS, CDR2 YFSETQ. The CDR3 contains 15 residues. The CDR3, as DNA: TGCGCCAGCAGCCCCGGGACAGGGAACACCGGGGAGCTGTTTTTT. It yields the protein CASSPGTGNTGELFF.

The chain links TRBV10-1 to TRBJ2-3, with 8 bases lining up with TRBD1. Trimming took 3 bases from V and 6 from J; bases not matched to a gene: 5. CDR1 and CDR2 (germline): WNHNN, SYGVQD (reference sequence). The CDR3 is 14 amino acids. CDR3 residues: CASSEGQGSDTQYF. For the CDR3, the DNA is TGCGCCAGCAGTGAAGGACAGGGATCGGATACGCAGTATTTT.

This CDR3 reads CASSLATTGMNTEAFF. The CDR3 DNA is TGCGCCAGCAGCTTGGCCACGACAGGGATGAACACTGAAGCTTTCTTT. V usage is TRBV5-1 and J usage is TRBJ1-1; TRBD1 matches 7 bases. The CDR3 extends over 16 amino acids. Trimming at V came to 0 bases and at J to 0 bases, leaving 5 bases not matched to a gene. Germline lookup yields CDR1 SGHRS and CDR2 YFSETQ.

The V and J genes are TRBV27 and TRBJ2-7; a weak D match, TRBD2 (5 bases). With 6 bases removed from V and 3 bases from J, the gap between germline ends came to 15 bases. The germline V gene encodes CDR1 MNHEY and CDR2 SMNVEV (reference sequence). This CDR3 comprises 14 residues. The CDR3 protein is CASRPLGESYEQYF. CDR3 in DNA: TGTGCCAGCAGACCCCTCGGGGAAAGCTACGAGCAGTACTTC.

This clone was detected only a few times. The gene calls are TRBV28 and TRBJ1-2; the D gene is possibly TRBD1 (6 bases). The germline V gene encodes CDR1 MDHEN and CDR2 SYDVKM. V shed 7 bases and J shed 12 bases, with 15 bases lying between them. This CDR3 spans 11 amino acids. The CDR3 nucleotides read TGTGCCAGCAACGACAGGTTTCTCCACACCTTC. It is translated as CASNDRFLHTF.

This clone was recorded once. In DNA, the CDR3 is TGCGCCAGCAGCTTGGCGGGGGTAGGAAATATTGAGCAGTTCTTC. Protein sequence: CASSLAGVGNIEQFF. The rearrangement uses TRBV5-1 and TRBJ2-1, with a tentative D call TRBD2 (6 bases). CDR3 length equals 15 residues. The germline gives CDR1 SGHRS, CDR2 YFSETQ. Trimming removed 0 bases from V and 9 bases from J, with 16 bases in between.